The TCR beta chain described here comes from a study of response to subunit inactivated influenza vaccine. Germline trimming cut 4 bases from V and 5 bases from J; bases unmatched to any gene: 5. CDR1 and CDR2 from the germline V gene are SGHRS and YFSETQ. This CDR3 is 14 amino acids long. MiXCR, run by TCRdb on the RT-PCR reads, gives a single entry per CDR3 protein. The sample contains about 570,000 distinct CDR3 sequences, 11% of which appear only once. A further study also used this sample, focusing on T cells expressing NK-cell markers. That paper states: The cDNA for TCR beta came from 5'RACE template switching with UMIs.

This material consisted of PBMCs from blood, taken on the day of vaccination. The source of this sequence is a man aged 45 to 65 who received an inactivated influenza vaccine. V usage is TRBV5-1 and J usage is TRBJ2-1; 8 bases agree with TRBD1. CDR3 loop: CASSVTGDHNEQFF. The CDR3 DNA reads TGCGCCAGCAGCGTGACAGGGGACCACAATGAGCAGTTCTTC.